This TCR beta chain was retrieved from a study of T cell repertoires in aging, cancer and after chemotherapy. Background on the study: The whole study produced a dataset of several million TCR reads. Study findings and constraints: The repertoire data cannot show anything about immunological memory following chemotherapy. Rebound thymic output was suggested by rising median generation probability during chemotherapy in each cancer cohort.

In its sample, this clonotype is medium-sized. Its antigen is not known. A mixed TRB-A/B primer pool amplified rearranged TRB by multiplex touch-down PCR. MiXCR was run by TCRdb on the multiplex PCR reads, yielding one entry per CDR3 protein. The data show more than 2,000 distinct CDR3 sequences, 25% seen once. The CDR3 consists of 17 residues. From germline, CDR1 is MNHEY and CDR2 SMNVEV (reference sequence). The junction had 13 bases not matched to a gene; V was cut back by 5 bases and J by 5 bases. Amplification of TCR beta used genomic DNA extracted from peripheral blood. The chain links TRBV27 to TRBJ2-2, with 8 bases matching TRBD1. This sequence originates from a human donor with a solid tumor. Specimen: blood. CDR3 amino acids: CASSPRAGGVATGELFF. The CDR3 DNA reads TGTGCCAGCAGTCCCCGGGCAGGGGGCGTAGCTACCGGGGAGCTGTTTTTT.